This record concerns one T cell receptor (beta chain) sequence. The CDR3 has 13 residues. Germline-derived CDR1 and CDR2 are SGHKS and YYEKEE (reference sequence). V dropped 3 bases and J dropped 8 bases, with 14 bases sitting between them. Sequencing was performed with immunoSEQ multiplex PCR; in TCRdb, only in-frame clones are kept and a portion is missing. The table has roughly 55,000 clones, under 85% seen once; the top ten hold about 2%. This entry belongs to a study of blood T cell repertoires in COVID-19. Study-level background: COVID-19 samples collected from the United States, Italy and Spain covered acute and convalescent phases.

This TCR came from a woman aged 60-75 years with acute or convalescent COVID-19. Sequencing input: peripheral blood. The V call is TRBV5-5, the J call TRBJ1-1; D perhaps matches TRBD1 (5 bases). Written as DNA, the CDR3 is TGTGCCAGCAGCTCGAGGGACTTGGGGGAAGCTTTCTTT. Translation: CASSSRDLGEAFF.